This TCR beta chain was recovered during a study of T cells in Graves' hyperthyroidism and ophthalmopathy. Study-wide results and limits: Among thyroid clonotypes expanded above 0.001, most also appeared in blood.

Concerning this clonotype: What it binds is unknown.

The diagnoses drew upon clinical symptoms, serum thyroxine and TRAb, thyroid ultrasound and orbital computed tomography. Authors of the study amplified TCR beta CDR3 regions from RNA transcripts. HTBI primers were the set used in a first-round RT-PCR of the TCR CDR3. TCRdb analysed the multiplex PCR reads with MiXCR anew, one entry per CDR3 protein. The table has 410,000 or so distinct CDR3 sequences, approximately 14% seen once. This CDR3 is 14 amino acids long. Germline loops: CDR1 SGHVS, CDR2 FQNEAQ. The genes are TRBV7-8 and TRBJ2-7; 9 positions agree with TRBD2. Sequenced input: blood. The receptor was isolated from a man younger than 30 with Graves' ophthalmopathy. The CDR3 is CASSLAGSSYEQYV. As DNA, the CDR3 is TGTGCCAGCAGCCTAGCGGGGAGCTCCTACGAGCAGTACGTC.